The T cell receptor beta chain under discussion was sequenced for a study of blood T cell repertoires in COVID-19. Across the whole study: The study drew acute and convalescent COVID-19 samples from the United States, Italy and Spain. Sources were T cells, B-cell-depleted T cells, or PBMCs; the material itself was cDNA or gDNA.

Study processing details: Amplification with reference gene primers provided the estimates of nucleated cell counts. Assay used: immunoSEQ multiplex PCR; TCRdb lists only in-frame clones, some missing. V, J and clone size are taken as reported in that table, and D and trimming were inferred from the DNA itself. The data show roughly 100,000 clones, around 84% seen once. Germline assignment: CDR1 MGHRA and CDR2 YSYEKL. This CDR3 has 22 residues. Between the trimmed V and J ends, which lost 0 bases and 5 bases, there was a span of 32 bases. Specimen: peripheral blood. This sequence originates from a man aged 45-65 years with active or convalescent COVID-19. The V gene is TRBV4-1, the J gene TRBJ2-1; tentatively, D is TRBD1 (6 bases). CDR3 in amino acids: CASSQETPHWTKRDTKNNEQFF. The CDR3 DNA reads TGCGCCAGCAGCCAAGAGACGCCACACTGGACGAAACGGGACACGAAAAACAATGAGCAGTTCTTC.